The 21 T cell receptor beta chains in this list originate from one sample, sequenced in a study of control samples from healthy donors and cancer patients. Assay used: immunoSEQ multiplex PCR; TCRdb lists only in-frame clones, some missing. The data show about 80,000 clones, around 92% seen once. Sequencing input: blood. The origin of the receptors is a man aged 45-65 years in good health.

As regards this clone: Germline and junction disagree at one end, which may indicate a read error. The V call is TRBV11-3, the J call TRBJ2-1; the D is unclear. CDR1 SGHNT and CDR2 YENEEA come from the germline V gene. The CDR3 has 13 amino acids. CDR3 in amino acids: CASSFRSDNEQFF. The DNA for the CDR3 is TGTGCCAGCAGCTTTCGCTCCGACAATGAGCAGTTCTTC.

CDR3: CASSEGGLTDGYTF. Here the CDR3 DNA reads TGTGCCAGCAGTGAAGGGGGTCTCACGGATGGCTACACCTTC. The chain is built from TRBV2 and TRBJ1-2; D unresolved. Trimming pared 1 base from V and 6 bases from J, leaving 12 bases between. CDR1 SNHLY and CDR2 FYNNEI come from the germline V gene. The CDR3 totals 14 residues.

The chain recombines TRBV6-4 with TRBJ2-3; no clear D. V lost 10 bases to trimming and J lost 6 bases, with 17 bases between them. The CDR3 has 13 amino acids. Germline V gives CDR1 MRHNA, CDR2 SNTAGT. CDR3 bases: TGTGCCACCGCAATCGGACCGGAGGATACGCAGTATTTT. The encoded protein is CATAIGPEDTQYF.

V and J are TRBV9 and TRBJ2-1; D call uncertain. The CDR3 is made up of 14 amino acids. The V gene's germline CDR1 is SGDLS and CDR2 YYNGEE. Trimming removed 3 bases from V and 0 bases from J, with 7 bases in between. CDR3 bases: TGTGCCAGCAGCGGGGGTTTCTCCTACAATGAGCAGTTCTTC. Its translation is CASSGGFSYNEQFF.

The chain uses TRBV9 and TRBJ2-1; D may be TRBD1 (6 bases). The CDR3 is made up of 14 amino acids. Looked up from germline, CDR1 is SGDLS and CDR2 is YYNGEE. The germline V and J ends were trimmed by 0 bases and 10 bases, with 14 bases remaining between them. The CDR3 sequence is CASSVESRGSEQFF. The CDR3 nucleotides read TGTGCCAGCAGCGTAGAAAGCAGGGGTAGCGAGCAGTTCTTC.

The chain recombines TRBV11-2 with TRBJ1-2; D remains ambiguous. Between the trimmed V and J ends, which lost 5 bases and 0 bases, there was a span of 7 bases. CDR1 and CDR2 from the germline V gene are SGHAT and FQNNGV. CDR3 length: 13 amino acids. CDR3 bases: TGTGCCAGCAGCCCCCGATCTAACTATGGCTACACCTTC. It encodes CASSPRSNYGYTF.

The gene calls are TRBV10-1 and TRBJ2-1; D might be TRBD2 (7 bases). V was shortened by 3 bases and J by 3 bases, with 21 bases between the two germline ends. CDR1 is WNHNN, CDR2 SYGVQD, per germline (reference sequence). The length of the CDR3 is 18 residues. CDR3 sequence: CASSDYPPGGGHYNEQFF. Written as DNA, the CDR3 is TGCGCCAGCAGTGACTACCCCCCGGGCGGGGGCCACTACAATGAGCAGTTCTTC.

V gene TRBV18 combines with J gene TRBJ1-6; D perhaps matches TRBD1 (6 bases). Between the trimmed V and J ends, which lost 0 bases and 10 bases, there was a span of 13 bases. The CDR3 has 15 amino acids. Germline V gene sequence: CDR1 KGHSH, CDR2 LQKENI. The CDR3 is CASSPPPGAGSPLHF. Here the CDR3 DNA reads TGTGCCAGCTCACCACCCCCAGGGGCTGGGTCACCCCTCCACTTT.

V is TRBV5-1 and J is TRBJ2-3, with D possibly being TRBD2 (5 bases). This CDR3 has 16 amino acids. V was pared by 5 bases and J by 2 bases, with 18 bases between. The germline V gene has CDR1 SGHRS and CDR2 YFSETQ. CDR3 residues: CASRGSLGGVTDTQYF. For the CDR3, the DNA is TGCGCCAGCAGGGGGAGCCTAGGCGGAGTCACAGATACGCAGTATTTT.

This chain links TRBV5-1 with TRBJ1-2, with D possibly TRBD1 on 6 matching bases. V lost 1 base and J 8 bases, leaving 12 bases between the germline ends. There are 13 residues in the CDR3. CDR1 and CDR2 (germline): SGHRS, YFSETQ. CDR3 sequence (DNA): TGCGCCAGCAGCTTGCAGGGGTCCGAGGGCTACACCTTC. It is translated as CASSLQGSEGYTF.

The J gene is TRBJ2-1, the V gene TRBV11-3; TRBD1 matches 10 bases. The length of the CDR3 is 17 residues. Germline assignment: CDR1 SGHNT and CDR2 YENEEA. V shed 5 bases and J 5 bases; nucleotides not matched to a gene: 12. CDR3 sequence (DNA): TGTGCCAGCAGCCACCTAGTGGGGACAGGGGAGCACAATGAGCAGTTCTTC. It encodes CASSHLVGTGEHNEQFF.

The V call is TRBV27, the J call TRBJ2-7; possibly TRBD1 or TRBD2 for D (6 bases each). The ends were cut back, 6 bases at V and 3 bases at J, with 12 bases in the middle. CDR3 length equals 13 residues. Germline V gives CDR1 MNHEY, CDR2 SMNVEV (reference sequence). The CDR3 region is CASRWGARYEQYF. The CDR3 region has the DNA TGTGCCAGCAGGTGGGGGGCGCGCTACGAGCAGTACTTC.

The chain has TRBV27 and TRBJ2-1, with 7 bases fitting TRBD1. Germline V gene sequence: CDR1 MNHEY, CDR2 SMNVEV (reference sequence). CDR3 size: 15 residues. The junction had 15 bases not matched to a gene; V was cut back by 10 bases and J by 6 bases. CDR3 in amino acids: CATQSFRGQRNEQFF. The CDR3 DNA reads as TGTGCCACTCAATCTTTCCGGGGACAGCGCAATGAGCAGTTCTTC.

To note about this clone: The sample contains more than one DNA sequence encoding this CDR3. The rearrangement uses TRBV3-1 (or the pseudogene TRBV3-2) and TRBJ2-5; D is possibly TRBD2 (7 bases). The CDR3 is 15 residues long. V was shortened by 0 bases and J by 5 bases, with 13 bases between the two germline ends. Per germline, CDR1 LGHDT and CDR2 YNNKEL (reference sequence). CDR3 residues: CASSQDPGGGETQYF. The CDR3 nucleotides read TGTGCCAGCAGCCAAGACCCGGGGGGCGGGGAGACCCAGTACTTC.

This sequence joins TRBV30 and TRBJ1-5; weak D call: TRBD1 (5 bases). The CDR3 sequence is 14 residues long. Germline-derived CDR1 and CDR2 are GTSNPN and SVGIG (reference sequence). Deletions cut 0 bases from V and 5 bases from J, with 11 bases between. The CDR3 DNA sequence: TGTGCCTGGAGTGTCAGGGCAGGGCATCAGCCCCAGCATTTT. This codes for CAWSVRAGHQPQHF.

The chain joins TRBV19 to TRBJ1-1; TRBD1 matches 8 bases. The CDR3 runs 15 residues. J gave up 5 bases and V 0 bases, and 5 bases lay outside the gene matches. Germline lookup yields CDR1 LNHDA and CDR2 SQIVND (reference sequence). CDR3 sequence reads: CASSIDNRGLTEAFF. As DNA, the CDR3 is TGTGCCAGTAGTATAGATAACAGGGGGTTAACTGAAGCTTTCTTT.

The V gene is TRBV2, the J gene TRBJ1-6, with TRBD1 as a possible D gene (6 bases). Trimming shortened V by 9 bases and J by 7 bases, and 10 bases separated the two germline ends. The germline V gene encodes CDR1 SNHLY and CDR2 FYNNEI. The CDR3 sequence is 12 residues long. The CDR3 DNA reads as TGTGCCAGAGGACAGCCCAATTCACCCCTCCACTTT. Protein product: CARGQPNSPLHF.

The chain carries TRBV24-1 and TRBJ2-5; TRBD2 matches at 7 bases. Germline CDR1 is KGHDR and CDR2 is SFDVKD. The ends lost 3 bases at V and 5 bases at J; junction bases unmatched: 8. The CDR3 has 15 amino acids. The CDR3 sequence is CATSDPRDGRETQYF. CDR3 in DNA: TGTGCCACCAGTGATCCTCGGGACGGGAGGGAGACCCAGTACTTC.

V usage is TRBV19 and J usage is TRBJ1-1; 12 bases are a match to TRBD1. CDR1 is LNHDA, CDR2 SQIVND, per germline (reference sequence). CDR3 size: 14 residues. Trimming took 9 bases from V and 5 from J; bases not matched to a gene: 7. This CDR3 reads CASSGDRGQTEAFF. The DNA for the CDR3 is TGTGCCAGCTCGGGGGACAGGGGGCAAACTGAAGCTTTCTTT. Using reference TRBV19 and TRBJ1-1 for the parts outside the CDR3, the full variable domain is DGGITQSPKYLFRKEGQNVTLSCEQNLNHDAMYWYRQDPGQGLRLIYYSQIVNDFQKGDIAEGYSVSREKKESFPLTVTSAQKNPTAFYLCASSGDRGQTEAFFGQGTRLTVV.

CDR3: CAWSEGSGANVLTF. The CDR3 DNA follows: TGTGCCTGGAGTGAGGGCTCTGGGGCCAACGTCCTGACTTTC. The chain couples TRBV30 to TRBJ2-6, with D hard to call. The CDR3 extends over 14 amino acids. The V gene lost 1 base and the J gene lost 0 bases, with 4 bases spanning the gap. The germline gives CDR1 GTSNPN, CDR2 SVGIG (reference sequence).

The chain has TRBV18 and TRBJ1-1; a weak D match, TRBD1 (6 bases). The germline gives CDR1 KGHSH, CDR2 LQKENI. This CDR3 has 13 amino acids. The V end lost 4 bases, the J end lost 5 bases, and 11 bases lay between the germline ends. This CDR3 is CASSRGRGTEAFF. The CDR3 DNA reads TGTGCCAGCTCACGGGGGCGCGGGACTGAAGCTTTCTTT. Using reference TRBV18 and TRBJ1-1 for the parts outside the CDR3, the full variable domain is NAGVMQNPRHLVRRRGQEARLRCSPMKGHSHVYWYRQLPEEGLKFMVYLQKENIIDESGMPKERFSAEFPKEGPSILRIQQVVRGDSAAYFCASSRGRGTEAFFGQGTRLTVV.